This record concerns one TCR beta chain sequence. The data were obtained in a study of blood T cell repertoires in COVID-19. As for the study in general: Sites in the United States, Italy and Spain provided acute and convalescent COVID-19 samples. PBMCs, B-cell-depleted T cells, or T cells were the source of the cDNA or gDNA that made up the material.

Methods used by the authors: By means of reference gene primer amplification, nucleated cell counts were estimated. Sequencing was performed with immunoSEQ multiplex PCR; in TCRdb, only in-frame clones are kept and a portion is missing. The D gene and trimming were derived from the DNA, and the V and J assignments and clone size from that table. The table shows 78,000 or so clones, with roughly 86% occurring only once. V lost 3 bases, J lost 1 base, and 6 bases stayed unmatched. The length of the CDR3 is 16 residues. Germline assignment: CDR1 SGHNT and CDR2 YENEEA. The sequence came from a man aged 50-60 years with active or convalescent COVID-19. Sequencing was carried out using peripheral blood. V usage is TRBV11-3 and J usage is TRBJ2-3; 8 positions match TRBD1. The CDR3 DNA is TGTGCCAGCAGCTTGGGGACAGGTCAAGGCACAGATACGCAGTATTTT. Its protein is CASSLGTGQGTDTQYF.